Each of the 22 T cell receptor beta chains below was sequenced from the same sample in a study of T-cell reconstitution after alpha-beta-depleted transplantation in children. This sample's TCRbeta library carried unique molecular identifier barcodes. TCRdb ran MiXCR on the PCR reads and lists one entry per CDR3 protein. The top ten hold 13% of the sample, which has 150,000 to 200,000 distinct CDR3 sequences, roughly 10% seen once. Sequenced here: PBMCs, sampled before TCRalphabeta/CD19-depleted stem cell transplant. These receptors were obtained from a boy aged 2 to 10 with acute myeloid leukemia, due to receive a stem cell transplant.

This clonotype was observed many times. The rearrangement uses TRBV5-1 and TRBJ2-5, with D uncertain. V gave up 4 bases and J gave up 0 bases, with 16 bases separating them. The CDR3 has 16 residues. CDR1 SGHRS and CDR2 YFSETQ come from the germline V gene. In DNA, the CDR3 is TGCGCCAGCAGCCGTGGGGAAACGGTGTACCAAGAGACCCAGTACTTC. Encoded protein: CASSRGETVYQETQYF.

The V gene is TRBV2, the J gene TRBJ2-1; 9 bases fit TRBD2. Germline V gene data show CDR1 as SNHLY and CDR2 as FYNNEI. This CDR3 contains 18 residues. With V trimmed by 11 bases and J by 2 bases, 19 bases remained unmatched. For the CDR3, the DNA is TGTGCCTTCTGTGTCACCTCCCAGCGCGGGGGGGCCTACAATGAGCAGTTCTTC. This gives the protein CAFCVTSQRGGAYNEQFF.

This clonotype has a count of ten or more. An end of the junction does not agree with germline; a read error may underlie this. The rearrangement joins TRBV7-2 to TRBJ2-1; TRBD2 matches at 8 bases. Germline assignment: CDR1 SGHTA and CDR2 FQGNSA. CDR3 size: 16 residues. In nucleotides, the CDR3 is TGTGCCAGCACCTTAGGAGGACTAGCCTCCTACAATGAGCAGTTCTTC. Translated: CASTLGGLASYNEQFF.

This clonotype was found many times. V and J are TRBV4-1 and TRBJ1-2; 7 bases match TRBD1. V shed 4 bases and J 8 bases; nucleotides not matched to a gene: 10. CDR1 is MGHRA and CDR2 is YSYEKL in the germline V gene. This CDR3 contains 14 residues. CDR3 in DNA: TGCGCCAGCAGCCGGGACAGAGTAAAGGAGGGCTACACCTTC. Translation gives CASSRDRVKEGYTF.

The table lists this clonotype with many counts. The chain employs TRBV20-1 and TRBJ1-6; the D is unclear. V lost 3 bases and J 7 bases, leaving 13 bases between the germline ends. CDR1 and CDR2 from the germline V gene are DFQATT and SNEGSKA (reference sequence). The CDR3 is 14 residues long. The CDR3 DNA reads TGCAGTGCTAGTGCGGGAACTCGGAATTCACCCCTCCACTTT. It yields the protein CSASAGTRNSPLHF.

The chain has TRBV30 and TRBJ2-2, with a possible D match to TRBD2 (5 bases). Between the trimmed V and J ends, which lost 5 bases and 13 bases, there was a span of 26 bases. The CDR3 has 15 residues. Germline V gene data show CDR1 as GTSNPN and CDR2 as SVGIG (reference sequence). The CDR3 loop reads CAWSRHARNLGALFF. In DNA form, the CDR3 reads TGTGCCTGGTCCCGTCACGCCCGTAATTTGGGAGCGCTGTTTTTT.

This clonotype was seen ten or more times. CDR3: CASSTSGSWNEQFF. The CDR3 DNA reads as TGTGCCAGTAGTACTAGCGGGAGTTGGAATGAGCAGTTCTTC. J is TRBJ2-1 and V is TRBV19; 10 nucleotides agree with TRBD2. The trim removed 4 bases at V and 7 bases at J, leaving 4 bases unmatched. Germline V gives CDR1 LNHDA, CDR2 SQIVND (reference sequence). CDR3 length: 14 amino acids.

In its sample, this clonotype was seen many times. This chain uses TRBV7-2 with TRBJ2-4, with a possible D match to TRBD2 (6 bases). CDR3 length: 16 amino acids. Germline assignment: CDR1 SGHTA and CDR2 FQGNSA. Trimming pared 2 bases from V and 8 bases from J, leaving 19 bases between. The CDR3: CASSLLVGGAAYIQYF. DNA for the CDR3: TGTGCCAGCAGCTTATTGGTCGGAGGGGCCGCGTACATTCAGTACTTC.

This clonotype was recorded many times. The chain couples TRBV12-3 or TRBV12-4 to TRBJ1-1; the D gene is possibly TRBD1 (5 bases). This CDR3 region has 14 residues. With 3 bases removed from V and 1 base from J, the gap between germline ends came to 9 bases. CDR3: CASSLFGGNTEAFF. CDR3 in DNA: TGTGCCAGCAGTTTGTTCGGGGGGAACACTGAAGCTTTCTTT.

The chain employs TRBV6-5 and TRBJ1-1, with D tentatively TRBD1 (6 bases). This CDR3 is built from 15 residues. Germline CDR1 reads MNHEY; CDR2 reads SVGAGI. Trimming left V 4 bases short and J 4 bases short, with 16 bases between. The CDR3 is CASSFYREFGTEAFF. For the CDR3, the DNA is TGTGCCAGCAGTTTTTACAGGGAGTTTGGCACTGAAGCTTTCTTT.

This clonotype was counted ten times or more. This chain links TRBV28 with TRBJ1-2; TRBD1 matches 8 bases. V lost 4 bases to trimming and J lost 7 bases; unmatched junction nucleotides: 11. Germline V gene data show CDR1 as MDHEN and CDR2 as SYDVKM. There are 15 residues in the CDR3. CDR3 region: CASSSLRTGPGGYTF. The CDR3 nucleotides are TGTGCCAGCAGTTCCCTTAGGACAGGGCCCGGTGGCTACACCTTC.

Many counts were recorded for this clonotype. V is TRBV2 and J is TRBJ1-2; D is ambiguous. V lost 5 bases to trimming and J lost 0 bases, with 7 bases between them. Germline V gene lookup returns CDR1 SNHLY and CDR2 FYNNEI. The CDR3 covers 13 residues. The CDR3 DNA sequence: TGTGCCAGCAGTACAGTCACTAACTATGGCTACACCTTC. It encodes CASSTVTNYGYTF.

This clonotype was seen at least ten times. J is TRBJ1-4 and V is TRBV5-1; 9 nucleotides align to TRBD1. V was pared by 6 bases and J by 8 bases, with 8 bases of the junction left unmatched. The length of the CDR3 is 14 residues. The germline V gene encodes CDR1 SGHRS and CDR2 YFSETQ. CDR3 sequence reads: CASTTTGGREKLFF. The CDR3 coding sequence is TGCGCCAGCACCACGACAGGGGGAAGGGAAAAACTGTTTTTT.

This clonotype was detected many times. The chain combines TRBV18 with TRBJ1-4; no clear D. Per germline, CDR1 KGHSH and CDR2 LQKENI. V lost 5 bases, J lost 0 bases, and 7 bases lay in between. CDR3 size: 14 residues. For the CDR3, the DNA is TGTGCCAGCTCAATAGGCGCAACTAATGAAAAACTGTTTTTT. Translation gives CASSIGATNEKLFF.

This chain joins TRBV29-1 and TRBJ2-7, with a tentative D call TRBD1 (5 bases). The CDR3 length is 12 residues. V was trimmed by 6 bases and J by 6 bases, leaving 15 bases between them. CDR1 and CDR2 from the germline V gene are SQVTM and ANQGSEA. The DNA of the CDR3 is TGCAGCGTAACAGGCACGCAGGGCGAGCAGTACTTC. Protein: CSVTGTQGEQYF.

CDR3 DNA sequence: TGTGCCTGGAGTGACAGGGACACCGGGGAGCTGTTTTTT. Translating it yields CAWSDRDTGELFF. The J gene is TRBJ2-2, the V gene TRBV30; D is possibly TRBD1 (6 bases). V gave up 1 base and J gave up 3 bases, with 6 bases separating them. Germline V gene lookup returns CDR1 GTSNPN and CDR2 SVGIG (reference sequence). This CDR3 has 13 residues.

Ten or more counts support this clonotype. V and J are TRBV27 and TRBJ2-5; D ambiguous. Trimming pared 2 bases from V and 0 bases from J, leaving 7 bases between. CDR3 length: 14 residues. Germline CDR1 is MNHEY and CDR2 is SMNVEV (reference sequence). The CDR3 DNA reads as TGTGCCAGCAGTTTAACGAGGTACCAAGAGACCCAGTACTTC. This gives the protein CASSLTRYQETQYF.

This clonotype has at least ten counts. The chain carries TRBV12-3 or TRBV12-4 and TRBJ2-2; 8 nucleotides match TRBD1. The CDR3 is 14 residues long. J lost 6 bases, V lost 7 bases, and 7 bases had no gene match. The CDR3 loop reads CASTPDRAPGELFF. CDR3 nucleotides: TGTGCCAGCACCCCGGACAGGGCCCCCGGGGAGCTGTTTTTT.

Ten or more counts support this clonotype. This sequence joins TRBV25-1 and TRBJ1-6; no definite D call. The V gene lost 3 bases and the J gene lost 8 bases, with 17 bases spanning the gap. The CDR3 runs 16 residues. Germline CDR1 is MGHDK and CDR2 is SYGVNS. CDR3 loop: CASSDPRRGLDSPLHF. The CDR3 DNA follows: TGTGCCAGCAGTGACCCGAGGAGAGGGCTCGATTCACCCCTCCACTTT.

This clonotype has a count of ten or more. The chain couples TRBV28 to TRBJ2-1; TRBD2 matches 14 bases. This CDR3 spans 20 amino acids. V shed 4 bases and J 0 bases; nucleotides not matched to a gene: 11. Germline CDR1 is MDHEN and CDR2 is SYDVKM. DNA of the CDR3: TGTGCCAGCAGTTCTCACCTGACTAGCGGGAGGGCATCCTCCTACAATGAGCAGTTCTTC. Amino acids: CASSSHLTSGRASSYNEQFF.

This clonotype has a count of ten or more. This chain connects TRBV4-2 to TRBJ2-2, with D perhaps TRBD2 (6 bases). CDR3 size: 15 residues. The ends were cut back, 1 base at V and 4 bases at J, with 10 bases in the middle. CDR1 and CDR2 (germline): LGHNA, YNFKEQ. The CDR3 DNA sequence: TGTGCCAGCAGCCAAGTCTCCGGGGGCACCGGGGAGCTGTTTTTT. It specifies CASSQVSGGTGELFF.

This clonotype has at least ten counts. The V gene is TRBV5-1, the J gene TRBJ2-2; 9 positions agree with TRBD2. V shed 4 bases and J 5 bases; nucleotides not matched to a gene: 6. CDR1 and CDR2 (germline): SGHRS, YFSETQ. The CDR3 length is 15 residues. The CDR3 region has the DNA TGCGCCAGCAGCCCTGGGACTAGCCCAACCGGGGAGCTGTTTTTT. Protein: CASSPGTSPTGELFF.